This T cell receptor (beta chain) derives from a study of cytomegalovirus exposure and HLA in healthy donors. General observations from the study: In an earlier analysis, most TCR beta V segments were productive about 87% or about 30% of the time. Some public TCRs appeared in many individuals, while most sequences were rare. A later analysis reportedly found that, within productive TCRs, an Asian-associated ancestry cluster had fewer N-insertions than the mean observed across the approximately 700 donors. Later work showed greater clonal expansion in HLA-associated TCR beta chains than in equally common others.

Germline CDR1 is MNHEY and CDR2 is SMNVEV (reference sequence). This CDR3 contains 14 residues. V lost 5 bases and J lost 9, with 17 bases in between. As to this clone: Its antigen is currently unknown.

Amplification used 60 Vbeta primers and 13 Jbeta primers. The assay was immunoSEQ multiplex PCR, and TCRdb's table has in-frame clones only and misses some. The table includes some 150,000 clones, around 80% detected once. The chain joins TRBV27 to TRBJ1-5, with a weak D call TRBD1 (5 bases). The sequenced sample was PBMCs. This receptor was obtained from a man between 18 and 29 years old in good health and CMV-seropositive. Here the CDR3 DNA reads TGTGCCAGCAGTCAAGATCCAGGGAGGTGGCCCCAGCATTTT. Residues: CASSQDPGRWPQHF.